The 24 T cell receptor beta chains listed next were all sequenced from one sample in a study of response to subunit inactivated influenza vaccine. One entry per CDR3 protein, called by TCRdb with MiXCR from the RT-PCR reads. The sample has about 540,000 distinct CDR3 sequences; around 21% are singletons. In addition, the sample was reused for a study of T cells expressing NK-cell markers. Per that paper: What made the TCR beta cDNA was 5'RACE template switching with UMIs.

Specimen: CD4+ T cells sorted from PBMCs, collected 12 days after vaccination. These receptors were collected from a man aged 45 to 65 who received an inactivated influenza vaccine.

The rearrangement joins TRBV19 to TRBJ2-2, with 13 bases identical to TRBD2. The CDR3 covers 18 residues. In germline, CDR1 is LNHDA, CDR2 SQIVND (reference sequence). V shed 4 bases and J 3 bases; nucleotides not matched to a gene: 8. The CDR3 spells CASSTGLAGWKDTGELFF. The CDR3 nucleotides are TGTGCCAGTAGTACGGGACTAGCGGGATGGAAGGACACCGGGGAGCTGTTTTTT.

This clonotype has more than one count but fewer than ten. The J gene is TRBJ2-1, the V gene TRBV18; TRBD2 might be the D (5 bases). V was shortened by 2 bases and J by 5 bases, with 10 bases between the two germline ends. Germline-derived CDR1 and CDR2 are KGHSH and LQKENI. This CDR3 has 14 residues. DNA of the CDR3: TGTGCCAGCTCACCAGCTAGCACCGACAATGAGCAGTTCTTC. Protein: CASSPASTDNEQFF.

The rearrangement links TRBV4-3 to TRBJ2-3; 7 positions agree with TRBD2. The V segment lost 3 bases and the J segment 2 bases; nucleotides outside the gene matches: 2. The CDR3 extends over 14 amino acids. Germline assignment: CDR1 LGHNA and CDR2 YSLEER. The CDR3 loop reads CASSQGDYTDTQYF. The CDR3 region has the DNA TGCGCCAGCAGCCAGGGGGACTACACAGATACGCAGTATTTT.

This clonotype was picked up a small number of times. CDR3 in amino acids: CASSLNALAKNIQYF. The CDR3 DNA reads TGCGCCAGCAGCTTGAACGCTCTAGCCAAAAACATTCAGTACTTC. The J gene is TRBJ2-4, the V gene TRBV5-1; no firm D call. This CDR3 has 15 amino acids. CDR1 and CDR2 from the germline V gene are SGHRS and YFSETQ. V dropped 1 base and J dropped 0 bases, with 8 bases sitting between them.

This chain connects TRBV6-1 to TRBJ2-7; no clear D. CDR1 MNHNS and CDR2 SASEGT come from the germline V gene. Deletions cut 5 bases from V and 2 bases from J, with 19 bases between. The CDR3 covers 16 residues. The CDR3 DNA reads as TGTGCCAGCAGTCCATCGTTAGATGGGCTAACCTACGAGCAGTACTTC. The encoded protein is CASSPSLDGLTYEQYF.

Written as DNA, the CDR3 is TGCAGCGTGATGACAGGGGGCAACAATCAGCCCCAGCATTTT. Translated, it gives CSVMTGGNNQPQHF. V gene TRBV29-1 combines with J gene TRBJ1-5; TRBD1 matches at 10 bases. Trimming removed 6 bases from V and 3 bases from J; junction bases left unmatched: 5. CDR1 is SQVTM and CDR2 is ANQGSEA in the germline V gene. The CDR3 runs 14 residues.

The chain has TRBV5-1 and TRBJ1-1; no definite D call. The CDR3 runs to 13 residues. Per the germline V gene, CDR1 is SGHRS and CDR2 is YFSETQ. The V and J ends lost 5 bases and 2 bases respectively, with 10 bases between them. The CDR3 DNA reads as TGCGCCAGCAGATCAGACATAAACACTGAAGCTTTCTTT. This translates into CASRSDINTEAFF.

This chain connects TRBV20-1 to TRBJ2-1; maybe TRBD2 (5 bases). Germline-derived CDR1 and CDR2 are DFQATT and SNEGSKA (reference sequence). The CDR3 is 11 residues long. The CDR3 region has the DNA TGCAGGTTACCGGGAAGTTGCGAGCAGTTCTTC. Translation: CRLPGSCEQFF.

The chain links TRBV30 to TRBJ1-5, with D perhaps matching TRBD1 (5 bases). CDR1 and CDR2 from the germline V gene are GTSNPN and SVGIG (reference sequence). The CDR3 is 15 amino acids. Trimming stripped 0 bases from V and 6 bases from J, with 15 bases between. The CDR3: CAWSVGAPSAQPQHF. The CDR3, as DNA: TGTGCCTGGAGTGTAGGGGCACCATCGGCTCAGCCCCAGCATTTT.

This chain connects TRBV12-3 or TRBV12-4 to TRBJ2-1, with 16 positions matching TRBD2. The CDR3 has 14 residues. V shed 7 bases and J 14 bases; nucleotides not matched to a gene: 8. CDR3 loop: CASIPGLAGGPEFF. The CDR3 coding sequence is TGTGCCAGCATCCCGGGACTAGCGGGAGGGCCGGAGTTCTTC.

This chain connects TRBV6-2 or TRBV6-3 to TRBJ1-5, with 8 positions matching TRBD1. Trimming cost V 5 bases and J 3 bases; bases outside gene matches: 6. Germline V CDR1 and CDR2: MNHEY, SVGEGT. This CDR3 spans 15 amino acids. The CDR3, as DNA: TGTGCCAGCAGTCGTGGACAGGGACACAATCAGCCCCAGCATTTT. It yields the protein CASSRGQGHNQPQHF.

The chain links TRBV29-1 to TRBJ2-7; a weak D match, TRBD2 (5 bases). This CDR3 comprises 13 residues. Looked up from germline, CDR1 is SQVTM and CDR2 is ANQGSEA. Trimming shortened V by 4 bases and J by 3 bases, and 13 bases separated the two germline ends. In DNA, the CDR3 is TGCAGCGTTGGTCACCGACGGGACTACGAGCAGTACTTC. This codes for CSVGHRRDYEQYF.

This clonotype has at least ten counts. V usage is TRBV25-1 and J usage is TRBJ1-2; the D gene is possibly TRBD1 (5 bases). The V end lost 0 bases, the J end lost 4 bases, and 9 bases lay between the germline ends. Germline CDR1 and CDR2: MGHDK and SYGVNS. The CDR3 covers 14 residues. The CDR3 sequence: CASSEYDRPYGYTF. In DNA form, the CDR3 reads TGTGCCAGCAGTGAATACGACAGACCCTATGGCTACACCTTC.

Only a few counts were recorded for this clonotype. The rearrangement links TRBV25-1 to TRBJ2-3; no clear D gene. This CDR3 has 15 amino acids. Germline loops: CDR1 MGHDK, CDR2 SYGVNS. V shed 2 bases and J shed 3 bases, with 12 bases lying between them. Here the CDR3 reads CASSEGQVLTDTQYF. For the CDR3, the DNA is TGTGCCAGCAGTGAAGGTCAGGTTTTGACAGATACGCAGTATTTT. The variable domain in full, with the rest retrieved from reference TRBV25-1 and TRBJ2-3, is EADIYQTPRYLVIGTGKKITLECSQTMGHDKMYWYQQDPGMELHLIHYSYGVNSTEKGDLSSESTVSRIRTEHFPLTLESARPSHTSQYLCASSEGQVLTDTQYFGPGTRLTVL.

The chain recombines TRBV7-2 with TRBJ2-7; 7 bases are shared with TRBD2. There are 14 residues in the CDR3. Trimming removed 1 base from V and 5 bases from J; junction bases left unmatched: 5. Germline V CDR1 and CDR2: SGHTA, FQGNSA. DNA for the CDR3: TGTGCCAGCAGCTTAGTACGGCTAGCGGACGAGCAGTACTTC. The encoded protein is CASSLVRLADEQYF.

This clonotype turned up a few times. V usage is TRBV3-1 and J usage is TRBJ1-1; 7 positions agree with TRBD1. Germline-derived CDR1 and CDR2 are LGHDT and YNNKEL (reference sequence). V lost 2 bases, J lost 11 bases, and 11 bases stayed unmatched. This CDR3 contains 14 residues. This CDR3 is CASSQLDTGAVAFF. CDR3 sequence (DNA): TGTGCCAGCAGCCAACTCGATACAGGGGCCGTGGCTTTCTTT.

This clonotype was detected a few times. The chain joins TRBV5-5 to TRBJ2-6; 8 bases map to TRBD1. The V gene end was trimmed by 2 bases and the J gene end by 0 bases; junction bases not matched to a gene: 1. Germline V CDR1 and CDR2: SGHKS, YYEKEE (reference sequence). The CDR3 covers 16 residues. CDR3 region: CASSFTGGSGANVLTF. The CDR3 nucleotides read TGTGCCAGCAGCTTTACAGGGGGCTCTGGGGCCAACGTCCTGACTTTC.

This chain joins TRBV11-2 and TRBJ2-5; 12 bases map to TRBD2. Germline assignment: CDR1 SGHAT and CDR2 FQNNGV. J lost 3 bases, V lost 5 bases, and 4 bases had no gene match. This CDR3 has 15 residues. The CDR3, as DNA: TGTGCCAGCAGCGTGACTAGCGGGGGAAAAGAGACCCAGTACTTC. It is translated as CASSVTSGGKETQYF. Drawing the rest from reference TRBV11-2 and TRBJ2-5, the complete variable domain is EAGVAQSPRYKIIEKRQSVAFWCNPISGHATLYWYQQILGQGPKLLIQFQNNGVVDDSQLPKDRFSAERLKGVDSTLKIQPAKLEDSAVYLCASSVTSGGKETQYFGPGTRLLVL.

In this sample, this clonotype turned up a few times. The V and J genes are TRBV27 and TRBJ2-2; no definite D call. Germline-derived CDR1 and CDR2 are MNHEY and SMNVEV (reference sequence). V lost 3 bases and J 5 bases, leaving 13 bases between the germline ends. The CDR3 sequence is 15 residues long. The chain's CDR3 is CASSLNALGTGELFF. The CDR3 nucleotides are TGTGCCAGCAGTTTGAATGCATTGGGAACCGGGGAGCTGTTTTTT.

This rearrangement joins TRBV4-1 to TRBJ2-2; D perhaps matches TRBD2 (5 bases). V was trimmed by 8 bases and J by 0 bases, leaving 10 bases between them. This CDR3 is built from 14 residues. Per the germline V gene, CDR1 is MGHRA and CDR2 is YSYEKL. DNA for the CDR3: TGCGCCAGCGCACGGACTTCGAACACCGGGGAGCTGTTTTTT. Translating it yields CASARTSNTGELFF.

This chain joins TRBV29-1 and TRBJ1-2; 7 bases are shared with TRBD1. V dropped 0 bases and J dropped 12; count of bases not matched to a gene: 10. CDR1 is SQVTM, CDR2 ANQGSEA, per germline. This CDR3 spans 13 amino acids. The CDR3 sequence is CSVEDSRDRADTF. The CDR3 DNA reads as TGCAGCGTTGAAGATTCCCGAGACAGGGCAGACACCTTC. Full variable domain (outside the CDR3, taken from reference TRBV29-1 and TRBJ1-2): SAVISQKPSRDICQRGTSLTIQCQVDSQVTMMFWYRQQPGQSLTLIATANQGSEATYESGFVIDKFPISRPNLTFSTLTVSNMSPEDSSIYLCSVEDSRDRADTFGSGTRLTVV.

The chain links TRBV19 to TRBJ2-1; 11 bases line up with TRBD2. V was clipped by 10 bases and J by 1 base; unmatched bases: 12. The CDR3 contains 17 residues. The germline CDR1 and CDR2 sequences are LNHDA and SQIVND (reference sequence). For the CDR3, the DNA is TGTGCCACCCAGGATGGGGCTAGCGGGAGGTCCTACAATGAGCAGTTCTTC. It specifies CATQDGASGRSYNEQFF.

This clonotype has just a few counts. V and J are TRBV12-3 or TRBV12-4 and TRBJ2-3; TRBD2 matches at 9 bases. The CDR3 totals 15 residues. J was trimmed by 6 bases and V by 4 bases; bases with no gene match: 8. The CDR3 DNA follows: TGTGCCAGCAGTTCGGGACTAGCTGGGTCGGATACGCAGTATTTT. It is translated as CASSSGLAGSDTQYF.

The chain carries TRBV11-2 and TRBJ2-5; TRBD1 matches at 7 bases. The CDR3 consists of 15 residues. The germline V gene encodes CDR1 SGHAT and CDR2 FQNNGV. Trimming cost V 4 bases and J 5 bases; bases outside gene matches: 10. The CDR3 here is CASSSQTGSGETQYF. The CDR3 DNA reads as TGTGCCAGCAGCTCACAGACAGGGTCGGGGGAGACCCAGTACTTC.